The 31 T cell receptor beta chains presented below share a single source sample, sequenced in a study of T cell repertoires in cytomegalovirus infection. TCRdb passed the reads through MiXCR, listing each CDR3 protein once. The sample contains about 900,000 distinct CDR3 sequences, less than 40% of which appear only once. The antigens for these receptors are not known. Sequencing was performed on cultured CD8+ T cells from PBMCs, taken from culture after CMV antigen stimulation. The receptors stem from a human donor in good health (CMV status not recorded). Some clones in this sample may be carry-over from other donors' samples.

In nucleotides, the CDR3 is TGTGCCAGCCGAGGATCGGTTGGAAACACCATATATTTT. Translating gives CASRGSVGNTIYF. The rearrangement joins TRBV6-8 to TRBJ1-3; D remains ambiguous. Between the trimmed V and J ends, which lost 8 bases and 3 bases, there was a span of 11 bases. Germline lookup yields CDR1 MNHGY and CDR2 SAAAGT. CDR3 length: 13 residues.

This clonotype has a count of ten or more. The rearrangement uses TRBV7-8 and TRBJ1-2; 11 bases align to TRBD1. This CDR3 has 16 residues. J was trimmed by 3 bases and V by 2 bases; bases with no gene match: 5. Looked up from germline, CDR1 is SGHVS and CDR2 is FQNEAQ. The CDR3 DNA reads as TGTGCCAGCAGCTTACCCGGGACAGGGGGGGACTATGGCTACACCTTC. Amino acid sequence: CASSLPGTGGDYGYTF.

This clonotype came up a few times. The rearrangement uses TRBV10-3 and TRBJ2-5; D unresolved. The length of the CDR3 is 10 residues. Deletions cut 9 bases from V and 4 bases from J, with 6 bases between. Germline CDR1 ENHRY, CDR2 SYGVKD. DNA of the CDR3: TGTGCCATAGGCTTAGAGACCCAGTACTTC. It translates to CAIGLETQYF.

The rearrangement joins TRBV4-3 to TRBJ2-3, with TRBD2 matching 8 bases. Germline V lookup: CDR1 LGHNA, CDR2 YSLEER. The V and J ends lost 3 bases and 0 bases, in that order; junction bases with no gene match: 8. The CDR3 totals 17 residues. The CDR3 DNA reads TGCGCCAGCAGCCATGATGGGGGCGGGGGGAGCACAGATACGCAGTATTTT. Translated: CASSHDGGGGSTDTQYF.

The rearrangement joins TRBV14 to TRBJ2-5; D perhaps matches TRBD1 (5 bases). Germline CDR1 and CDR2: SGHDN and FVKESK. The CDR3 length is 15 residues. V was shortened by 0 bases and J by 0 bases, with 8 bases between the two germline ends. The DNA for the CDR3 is TGTGCCAGCAGCCAAGAAAGGACATACCAAGAGACCCAGTACTTC. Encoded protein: CASSQERTYQETQYF.

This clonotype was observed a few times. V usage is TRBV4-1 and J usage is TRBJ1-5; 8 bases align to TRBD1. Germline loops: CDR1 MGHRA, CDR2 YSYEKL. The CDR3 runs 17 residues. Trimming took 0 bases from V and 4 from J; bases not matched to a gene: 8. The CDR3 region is CASSQDLIQGGNQPQHF. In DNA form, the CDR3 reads TGCGCCAGCAGCCAAGATCTGATACAGGGGGGAAATCAGCCCCAGCATTTT.

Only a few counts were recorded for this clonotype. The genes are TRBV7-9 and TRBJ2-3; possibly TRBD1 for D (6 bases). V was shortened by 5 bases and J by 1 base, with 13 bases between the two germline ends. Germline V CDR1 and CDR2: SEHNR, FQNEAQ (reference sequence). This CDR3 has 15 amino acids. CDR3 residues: CASSNRDAGTDTQYF. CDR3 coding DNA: TGTGCCAGCAGCAACAGGGATGCGGGCACAGATACGCAGTATTTT. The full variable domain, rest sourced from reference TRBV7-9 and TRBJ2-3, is DTGVSQNPRHKITKRGQNVTFRCDPISEHNRLYWYRQTLGQGPEFLTYFQNEAQLEKSRLLSDRFSAERPKGSFSTLEIQRTEQGDSAMYLCASSNRDAGTDTQYFGPGTRLTVL.

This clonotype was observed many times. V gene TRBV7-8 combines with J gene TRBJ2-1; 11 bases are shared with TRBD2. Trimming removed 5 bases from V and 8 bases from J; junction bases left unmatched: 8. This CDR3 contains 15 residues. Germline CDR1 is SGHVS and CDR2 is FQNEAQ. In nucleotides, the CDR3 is TGTGCCAGCAGCCAGACTAGCGGGGCGAAGGATGAGCAGTTCTTC. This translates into CASSQTSGAKDEQFF.

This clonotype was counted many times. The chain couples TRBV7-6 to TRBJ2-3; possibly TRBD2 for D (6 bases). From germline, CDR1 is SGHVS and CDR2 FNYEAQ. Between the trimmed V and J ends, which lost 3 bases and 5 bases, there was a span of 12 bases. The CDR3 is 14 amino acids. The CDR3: CASSFRLGGDTQYF. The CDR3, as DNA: TGTGCCAGCAGCTTCAGACTGGGGGGAGATACGCAGTATTTT.

The CDR3 bases are TGTGCCAGCAGCTTGCTGGACTTAATCGGGAGCGACACCATATATTTT. Translating it yields CASSLLDLIGSDTIYF. V usage is TRBV7-9 and J usage is TRBJ1-3; D remains ambiguous. The CDR3 spans 16 residues. With 3 bases removed from V and 8 bases from J, the gap between germline ends came to 20 bases. Germline V gene sequence: CDR1 SEHNR, CDR2 FQNEAQ (reference sequence).

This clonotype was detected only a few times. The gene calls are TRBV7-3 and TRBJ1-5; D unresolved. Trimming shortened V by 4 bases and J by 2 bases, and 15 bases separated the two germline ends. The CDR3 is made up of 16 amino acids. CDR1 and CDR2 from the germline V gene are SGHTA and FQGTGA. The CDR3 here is CASSSSQVGGNQPQHF. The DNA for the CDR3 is TGTGCCAGCAGCTCATCTCAGGTAGGCGGCAATCAGCCCCAGCATTTT. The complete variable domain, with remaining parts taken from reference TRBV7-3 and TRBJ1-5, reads GAGVSQTPSNKVTEKGKYVELRCDPISGHTALYWYRQSLGQGPEFLIYFQGTGAADDSGLPNDRFFAVRPEGSVSTLKIQRTERGDSAVYLCASSSSQVGGNQPQHFGDGTRLSIL.

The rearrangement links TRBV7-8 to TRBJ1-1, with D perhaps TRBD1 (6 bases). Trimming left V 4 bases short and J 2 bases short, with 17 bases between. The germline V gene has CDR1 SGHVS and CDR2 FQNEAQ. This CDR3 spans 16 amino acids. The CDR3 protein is CASSSRIRGLNTEAFF. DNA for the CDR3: TGTGCCAGCAGCTCGAGGATCCGGGGGCTTAACACTGAAGCTTTCTTT. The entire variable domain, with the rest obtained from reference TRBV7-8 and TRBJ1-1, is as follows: GAGVSQSPRYKVAKRGQDVALRCDPISGHVSLFWYQQALGQGPEFLTYFQNEAQLDKSGLPSDRFFAERPEGSVSTLKIQRTQQEDSAVYLCASSSRIRGLNTEAFFGQGTRLTVV.

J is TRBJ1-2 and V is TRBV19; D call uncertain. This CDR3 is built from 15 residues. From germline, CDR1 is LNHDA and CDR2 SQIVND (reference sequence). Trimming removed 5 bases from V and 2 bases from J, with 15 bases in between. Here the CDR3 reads CASSPKTRINYGYTF. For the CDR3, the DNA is TGTGCCAGTAGTCCAAAGACACGGATAAACTATGGCTACACCTTC.

This chain's CDR3 is CASSQDSKRGTDTQYF. For the CDR3, the DNA is TGCGCCAGCAGCCAAGACTCTAAGCGCGGGACAGATACGCAGTATTTT. The chain links TRBV4-3 to TRBJ2-3; possibly TRBD2 for D (5 bases). The V and J ends lost 0 bases and 3 bases respectively, with 13 bases between them. This CDR3 has 16 residues. Germline-derived CDR1 and CDR2 are LGHNA and YSLEER.

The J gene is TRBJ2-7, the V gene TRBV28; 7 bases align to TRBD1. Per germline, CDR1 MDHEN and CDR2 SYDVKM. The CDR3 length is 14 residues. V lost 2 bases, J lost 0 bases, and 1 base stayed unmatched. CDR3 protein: CASSLGTVSYEQYV. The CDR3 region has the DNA TGTGCCAGCAGTTTAGGGACAGTCTCCTACGAGCAGTACGTC.

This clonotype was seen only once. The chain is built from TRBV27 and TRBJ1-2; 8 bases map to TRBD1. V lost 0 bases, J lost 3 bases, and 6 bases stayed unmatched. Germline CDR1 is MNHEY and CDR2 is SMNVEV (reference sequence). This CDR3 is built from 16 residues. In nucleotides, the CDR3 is TGTGCCAGCAGTTTATCCCGGACAGGGAACTACTATGGCTACACCTTC. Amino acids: CASSLSRTGNYYGYTF.

The CDR3 sequence is CASSRDLAEAFF. The CDR3 DNA is TGTGCCAGCAGCCGGGACCTCGCCGAAGCTTTCTTT. The gene calls are TRBV6-2 or TRBV6-3 and TRBJ1-1; D may be TRBD1 (5 bases). The CDR3 runs to 12 residues. Trimming removed 6 bases at V and 8 bases at J, with 13 bases between. Germline V CDR1 and CDR2: MNHEY, SVGEGT.

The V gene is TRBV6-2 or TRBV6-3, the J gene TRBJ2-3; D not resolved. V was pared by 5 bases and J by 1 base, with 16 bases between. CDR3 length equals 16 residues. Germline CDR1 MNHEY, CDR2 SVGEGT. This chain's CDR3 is CASSPAELGRTDTQYF. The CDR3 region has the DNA TGTGCCAGCAGTCCTGCAGAGTTGGGCCGCACAGATACGCAGTATTTT.

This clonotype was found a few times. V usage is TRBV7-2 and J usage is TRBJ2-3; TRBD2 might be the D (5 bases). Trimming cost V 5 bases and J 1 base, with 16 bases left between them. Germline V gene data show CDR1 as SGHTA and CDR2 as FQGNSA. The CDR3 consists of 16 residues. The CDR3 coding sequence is TGTGCCAGCAGCGGGTGGACCGGGATTGGCACAGATACGCAGTATTTT. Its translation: CASSGWTGIGTDTQYF.

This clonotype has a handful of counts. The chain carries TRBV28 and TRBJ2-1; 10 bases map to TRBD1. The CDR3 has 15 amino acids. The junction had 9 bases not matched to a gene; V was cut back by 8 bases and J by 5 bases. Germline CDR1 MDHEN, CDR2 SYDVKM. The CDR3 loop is CASGETGGMDNEQFF. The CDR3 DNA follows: TGTGCCAGCGGGGAGACAGGGGGCATGGACAATGAGCAGTTCTTC.

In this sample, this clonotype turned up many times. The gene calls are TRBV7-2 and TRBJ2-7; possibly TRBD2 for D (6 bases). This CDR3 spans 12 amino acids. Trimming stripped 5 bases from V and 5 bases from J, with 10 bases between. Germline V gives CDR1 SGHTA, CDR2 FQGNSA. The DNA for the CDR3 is TGTGCCAGCAGCGAGGGACTCCACGAGCAGTACTTC. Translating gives CASSEGLHEQYF.

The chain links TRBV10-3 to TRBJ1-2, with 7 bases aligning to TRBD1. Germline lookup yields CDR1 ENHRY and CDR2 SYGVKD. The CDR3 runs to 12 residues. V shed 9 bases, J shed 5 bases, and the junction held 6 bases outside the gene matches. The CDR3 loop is CAIFDREYGYTF. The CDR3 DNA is TGTGCCATTTTCGACAGGGAGTATGGCTACACCTTC.

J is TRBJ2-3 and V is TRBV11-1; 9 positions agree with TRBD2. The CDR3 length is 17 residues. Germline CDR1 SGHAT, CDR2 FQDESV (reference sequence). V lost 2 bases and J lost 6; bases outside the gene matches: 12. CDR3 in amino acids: CASSLIMWRGGSDTQYF. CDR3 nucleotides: TGTGCCAGCAGCTTAATTATGTGGCGGGGGGGCAGTGATACGCAGTATTTT.

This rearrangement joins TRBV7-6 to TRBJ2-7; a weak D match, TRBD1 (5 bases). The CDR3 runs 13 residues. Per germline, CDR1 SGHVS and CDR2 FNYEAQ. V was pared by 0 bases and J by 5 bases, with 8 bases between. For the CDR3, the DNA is TGTGCCAGCAGCTTAGCGGCAGGGCACGAGCAGTACGTC. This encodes CASSLAAGHEQYV.

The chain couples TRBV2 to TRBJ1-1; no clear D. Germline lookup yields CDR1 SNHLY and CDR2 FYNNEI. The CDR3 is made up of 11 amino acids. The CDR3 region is CGSGRRTEAFF. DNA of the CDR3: TGTGGCTCTGGGAGGAGGACTGAAGCTTTCTTT.

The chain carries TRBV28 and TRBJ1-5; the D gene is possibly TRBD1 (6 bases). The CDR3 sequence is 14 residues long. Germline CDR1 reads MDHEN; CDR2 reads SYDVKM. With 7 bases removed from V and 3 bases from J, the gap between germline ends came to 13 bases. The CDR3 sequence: CASTLGTINQPQHF. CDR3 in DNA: TGTGCCAGCACCCTCGGGACAATCAATCAGCCCCAGCATTTT.

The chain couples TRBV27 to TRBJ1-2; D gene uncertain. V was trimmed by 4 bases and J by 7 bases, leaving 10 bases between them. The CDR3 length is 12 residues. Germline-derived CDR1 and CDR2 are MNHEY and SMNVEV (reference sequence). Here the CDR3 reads CASSSRTSGYTF. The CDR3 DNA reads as TGTGCCAGCAGTTCACGAACCTCTGGCTACACCTTC.

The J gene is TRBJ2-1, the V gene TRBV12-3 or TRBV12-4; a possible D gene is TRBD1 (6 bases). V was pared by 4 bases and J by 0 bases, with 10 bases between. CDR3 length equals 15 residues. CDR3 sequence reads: CASSSLRGSYNEQFF. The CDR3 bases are TGTGCCAGCAGTTCCCTCAGGGGCTCCTACAATGAGCAGTTCTTC.

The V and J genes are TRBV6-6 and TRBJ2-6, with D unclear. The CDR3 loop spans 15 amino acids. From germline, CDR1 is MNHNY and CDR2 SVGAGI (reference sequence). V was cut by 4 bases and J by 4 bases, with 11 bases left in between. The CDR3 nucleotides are TGTGCCAGCAGTTCTCGGAATACGGGGGCCAACGTCCTGACTTTC. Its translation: CASSSRNTGANVLTF.

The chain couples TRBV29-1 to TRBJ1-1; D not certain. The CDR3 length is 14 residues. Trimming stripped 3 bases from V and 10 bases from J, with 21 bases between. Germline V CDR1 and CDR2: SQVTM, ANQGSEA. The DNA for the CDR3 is TGCAGCGTTGAGTCTGGCACCGGGGATTTGGGAGCTTTCTTT. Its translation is CSVESGTGDLGAFF. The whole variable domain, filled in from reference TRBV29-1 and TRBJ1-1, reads SAVISQKPSRDICQRGTSLTIQCQVDSQVTMMFWYRQQPGQSLTLIATANQGSEATYESGFVIDKFPISRPNLTFSTLTVSNMSPEDSSIYLCSVESGTGDLGAFFGQGTRLTVV.

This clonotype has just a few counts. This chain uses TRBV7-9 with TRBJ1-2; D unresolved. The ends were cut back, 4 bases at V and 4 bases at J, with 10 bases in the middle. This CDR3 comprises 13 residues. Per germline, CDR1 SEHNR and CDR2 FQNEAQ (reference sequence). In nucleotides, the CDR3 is TGTGCCAGCAGCTCGACCCAACTCTATGGCTACACCTTC. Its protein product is CASSSTQLYGYTF.